The 26 T cell receptor beta chains below come from one sample, sequenced in a study of beta chain features in type 1 diabetes. Findings and limits, study-wide: Moderate yet significant TCRB CDR3 shortening was seen in Type 1 diabetes patients in all four CD4+ subsets.

Expressed TCRB transcripts were sequenced after all isolated RNA was converted to cDNA. The protocol was immunoSEQ multiplex PCR, while the TCRdb copy is restricted to in-frame clones and leaves out a portion. In the table there are approximately 240,000 clones, under 20% of which are singletons. These receptors lack a known antigen. The sequencing sample was made of naive CD4+ T cells from blood. The receptor source for this set is a man under 40 with type 1 diabetes.

The chain uses TRBV7-8 and TRBJ2-1, with 8 bases fitting TRBD2. V lost 1 base, J lost 10 bases, and 9 bases stayed unmatched. From germline, CDR1 is SGHVS and CDR2 FQNEAQ. The CDR3 spans 15 residues. The CDR3 bases are TGTGCCAGCAGCTTAGAGCTAGCGGGCAGCCGGGAGCAGTTCTTC. Its protein is CASSLELAGSREQFF.

The chain joins TRBV11-2 to TRBJ2-3; D is ambiguous. The CDR3 is 11 amino acids. Looked up from germline, CDR1 is SGHAT and CDR2 is FQNNGV. V was pared by 5 bases and J by 7 bases, with 7 bases between. The CDR3 DNA reads as TGTGCCAGCAGCCCCGGTCATACGCAGTATTTT. It specifies CASSPGHTQYF.

This clone turned up a few times. V gene TRBV7-2 combines with J gene TRBJ2-3; tentative D call: TRBD2 (6 bases). CDR3 length: 15 amino acids. CDR1 and CDR2 from the germline V gene are SGHTA and FQGNSA. V was shortened by 3 bases and J by 4 bases, with 14 bases between the two germline ends. The CDR3 is CASSFGGVSADTQYF. For the CDR3, the DNA is TGTGCCAGCAGCTTCGGCGGGGTGTCGGCAGATACGCAGTATTTT.

In its sample, this clone was seen a few times. The chain carries TRBV9 and TRBJ2-3; no reliable D call. The V gene lost 0 bases and the J gene lost 4 bases, with 12 bases spanning the gap. From germline, CDR1 is SGDLS and CDR2 YYNGEE. The CDR3 loop spans 15 amino acids. This CDR3 reads CASSVGTRSADTQYF. In DNA, the CDR3 is TGTGCCAGCAGCGTAGGGACGAGGTCGGCAGATACGCAGTATTTT.

The V and J genes are TRBV29-1 and TRBJ1-5, with D hard to call. Per germline, CDR1 SQVTM and CDR2 ANQGSEA. V lost 4 bases to trimming and J lost 3 bases, with 13 bases between them. CDR3 length: 14 amino acids. CDR3 coding DNA: TGCAGCGTTGCGTTAGGAGCAAACAATCAGCCCCAGCATTTT. Residues: CSVALGANNQPQHF.

This chain connects TRBV14 to TRBJ2-3; TRBD1 aligns across 7 bases. This CDR3 is built from 13 residues. V shed 3 bases and J 7 bases; nucleotides not matched to a gene: 4. The germline V gene has CDR1 SGHDN and CDR2 FVKESK. Here the CDR3 DNA reads TGTGCCAGCAGCCACAGGGGACAGTATACGCAGTATTTT. This gives the protein CASSHRGQYTQYF.

This clone was seen a handful of times. The chain has TRBV30 and TRBJ1-4; tentatively, D is TRBD1 (6 bases). This CDR3 has 13 residues. The V gene lost 3 bases and the J gene lost 6 bases, with 11 bases spanning the gap. Germline V gene data show CDR1 as GTSNPN and CDR2 as SVGIG (reference sequence). In nucleotides, the CDR3 is TGTGCCTGGAGCGTTCAGGGGCATGAAAAACTGTTTTTT. Its translation: CAWSVQGHEKLFF.

This rearrangement joins TRBV25-1 to TRBJ2-3; D gene ambiguous. Germline CDR1 is MGHDK and CDR2 is SYGVNS. The length of the CDR3 is 14 residues. V lost 0 bases and J 1 base, leaving 5 bases between the germline ends. The CDR3, as DNA: TGTGCCAGCAGTGAATACGAGGGCACAGATACGCAGTATTTT. Residues: CASSEYEGTDTQYF.

The chain recombines TRBV7-9 with TRBJ2-1; TRBD1 matches 8 bases. Per germline, CDR1 SEHNR and CDR2 FQNEAQ (reference sequence). The CDR3 is 15 amino acids. Trimming cost V 5 bases and J 0 bases; bases outside gene matches: 3. The DNA of the CDR3 is TGTGCCAGCAGCCCCACAGGGGGCTCCTACAATGAGCAGTTCTTC. This gives the protein CASSPTGGSYNEQFF. The entire variable domain, with the rest obtained from reference TRBV7-9 and TRBJ2-1, is as follows: DTGVSQNPRHKITKRGQNVTFRCDPISEHNRLYWYRQTLGQGPEFLTYFQNEAQLEKSRLLSDRFSAERPKGSFSTLEIQRTEQGDSAMYLCASSPTGGSYNEQFFGPGTRLTVL.

The table lists this clone with a few counts. The rearrangement uses TRBV7-9 and TRBJ1-2, with D possibly matching TRBD1 (6 bases). CDR3 size: 14 residues. CDR1 is SEHNR and CDR2 is FQNEAQ in the germline V gene (reference sequence). The V end was cut by 6 bases, the J end by 4 bases, with 15 bases between. CDR3 sequence reads: CASSQTGYSYGYTF. CDR3 in DNA: TGTGCCAGCAGTCAAACAGGGTATAGCTATGGCTACACCTTC.

This clone was seen a few times. V is TRBV29-1 and J is TRBJ2-1; 13 nucleotides align to TRBD2. The germline V gene has CDR1 SQVTM and CDR2 ANQGSEA. The CDR3 has 14 amino acids. The J segment lost 2 bases and the V segment lost 7 bases, leaving 2 bases of the junction unmatched. This CDR3 reads CSAGTSGAYNEQFF. In nucleotides, the CDR3 is TGCAGCGCAGGGACTAGCGGGGCCTACAATGAGCAGTTCTTC.

The chain employs TRBV30 and TRBJ1-1, with TRBD1 identical over 8 bases. This CDR3 comprises 13 residues. V dropped 4 bases and J dropped 3; count of bases not matched to a gene: 4. Per the germline V gene, CDR1 is GTSNPN and CDR2 is SVGIG (reference sequence). The CDR3 reads CAWMNRGDTEAFF. CDR3 nucleotide sequence: TGTGCCTGGATGAACAGGGGGGACACTGAAGCTTTCTTT.

This sequence joins TRBV7-2 and TRBJ2-3; D assignment may be TRBD1 or TRBD2 (5 bases each). This CDR3 has 16 amino acids. The ends were cut back, 6 bases at V and 3 bases at J, with 19 bases in the middle. Germline V gene lookup returns CDR1 SGHTA and CDR2 FQGNSA. CDR3 coding DNA: TGTGCCAGCAGGCCTACGATAGCGTCAGGGACAGATACGCAGTATTTT. It encodes CASRPTIASGTDTQYF.

V and J are TRBV9 and TRBJ2-1; no firm D call. The CDR3 has 13 residues. The ends were cut back, 2 bases at V and 5 bases at J, with 8 bases in the middle. CDR1 SGDLS and CDR2 YYNGEE come from the germline V gene. CDR3 nucleotide sequence: TGTGCCAGCAGCGTCCTAGTTAACAATGAGCAGTTCTTC. Protein sequence: CASSVLVNNEQFF.

The rearrangement joins TRBV7-9 to TRBJ2-3; tentative D call: TRBD1 (5 bases). Germline V CDR1 and CDR2: SEHNR, FQNEAQ (reference sequence). The V end was cut by 5 bases, the J end by 6 bases, with 12 bases between. This CDR3 spans 13 amino acids. The DNA for the CDR3 is TGTGCCAGCAGCAAAGGGGATTTCGATACGCAGTATTTT. Translating gives CASSKGDFDTQYF.

The J gene is TRBJ1-1, the V gene TRBV7-3; D is unclear. This CDR3 comprises 13 residues. V gave up 0 bases and J gave up 2 bases, with 4 bases separating them. The germline CDR1 and CDR2 sequences are SGHTA and FQGTGA. CDR3 sequence: CASSLTANTEAFF. DNA for the CDR3: TGTGCCAGCAGCTTAACAGCTAACACTGAAGCTTTCTTT.

The CDR3 nucleotides are TGTGCCAGCTCCATGAACACTGAAGCTTTCTTT. Encoded protein: CASSMNTEAFF. V usage is TRBV6-6 and J usage is TRBJ1-1; no clear D gene. Germline CDR1 and CDR2: MNHNY and SVGAGI (reference sequence). The CDR3 is made up of 11 amino acids. V lost 8 bases, J lost 0 bases, and 4 bases lay in between.

This clone was recorded a few times. The chain combines TRBV4-3 with TRBJ2-2, with TRBD2 matching over 7 bases. This CDR3 has 15 amino acids. Trimming cost V 0 bases and J 8 bases; bases outside gene matches: 6. The germline V gene has CDR1 LGHNA and CDR2 YSLEER. CDR3 amino acids: CASSQDPTSPGELFF. CDR3 in DNA: TGCGCCAGCAGCCAAGATCCGACTAGCCCAGGGGAGCTGTTTTTT.

This clone appeared a few times. The chain is built from TRBV5-1 and TRBJ2-2; no reliable D call. Per germline, CDR1 SGHRS and CDR2 YFSETQ. The CDR3 extends over 15 amino acids. Trimming left V 4 bases short and J 5 bases short, with 15 bases between. The CDR3 DNA sequence: TGCGCCAGCAGCCCGAGCGAAGTTGGGACCGGGGAGCTGTTTTTT. Translating gives CASSPSEVGTGELFF.

The chain carries TRBV9 and TRBJ2-5, with 7 bases fitting TRBD2. This CDR3 region has 15 residues. The V and J ends lost 0 bases and 5 bases, in that order; junction bases with no gene match: 7. Germline CDR1 is SGDLS and CDR2 is YYNGEE. The CDR3 DNA reads as TGTGCCAGCAGCGTAGCGGGGGAGGGCTGGGAGACCCAGTACTTC. Its translation: CASSVAGEGWETQYF.

This clone has more than one count but fewer than ten. The chain carries TRBV29-1 and TRBJ2-1; D tentatively reads TRBD1 or TRBD2 (5 bases each). Looked up from germline, CDR1 is SQVTM and CDR2 is ANQGSEA. CDR3 length equals 14 residues. V lost 0 bases and J 4 bases, leaving 10 bases between the germline ends. This chain's CDR3 is CSVEDWGRYNEQFF. In nucleotides, the CDR3 is TGCAGCGTTGAAGATTGGGGGAGATACAATGAGCAGTTCTTC.

This clone was detected a few times. The chain recombines TRBV29-1 with TRBJ2-7; TRBD1 agrees at 9 bases. Germline CDR1 and CDR2: SQVTM and ANQGSEA. The V gene end was trimmed by 4 bases and the J gene end by 2 bases; junction bases not matched to a gene: 12. The CDR3 loop spans 16 amino acids. CDR3 DNA: TGCAGCGTTGCTCAGTTCACGGGACAGGGAACCTACGAGCAGTACTTC. This gives the protein CSVAQFTGQGTYEQYF.

The rearrangement uses TRBV4-1 and TRBJ2-1; D may be TRBD2 (6 bases). The CDR3 has 17 residues. The germline V gene encodes CDR1 MGHRA and CDR2 YSYEKL. V was trimmed by 5 bases and J by 2 bases, leaving 19 bases between them. This CDR3 reads CASSELYPGLTYNEQFF. The DNA for the CDR3 is TGCGCCAGCAGCGAACTCTACCCGGGACTTACCTACAATGAGCAGTTCTTC.

The CDR3 DNA sequence: TGTGCCAGCTCCCTAGTTGGGGTCACAGATACGCAGTATTTT. Translation gives CASSLVGVTDTQYF. The V call is TRBV25-1, the J call TRBJ2-3, with D hard to call. Trimming removed 8 bases at V and 2 bases at J, with 14 bases between. The germline V gene has CDR1 MGHDK and CDR2 SYGVNS. The CDR3 covers 14 residues.

The J gene is TRBJ2-5, the V gene TRBV18, with D tentatively TRBD1 (6 bases). CDR1 KGHSH and CDR2 LQKENI come from the germline V gene. The CDR3 sequence is 15 residues long. Trimming cost V 6 bases and J 3 bases, with 17 bases left between them. The CDR3 region is CASSRPRDTEETQYF. CDR3 in DNA: TGTGCCAGCTCCCGTCCCCGGGACACCGAAGAGACCCAGTACTTC.

This clone was found a few times. V usage is TRBV7-9 and J usage is TRBJ2-3, with TRBD2 matching 10 bases. With 5 bases clipped from V and 2 bases from J, the junction kept 4 bases outside the gene matches. Per germline, CDR1 SEHNR and CDR2 FQNEAQ (reference sequence). CDR3 size: 15 residues. The DNA for the CDR3 is TGTGCCAGCAGCCCAGCGGGAGGGATCACAGATACGCAGTATTTT. The encoded protein is CASSPAGGITDTQYF.